Below, 20 T cell receptor beta chains from the same sample are listed, as sequenced in a study of blood T cell repertoires in COVID-19. TCRdb's copy holds only in-frame clones and misses some; the assay was immunoSEQ multiplex PCR. The sample has some 200,000 clones; about four fifths are singletons. The material sequenced was PBMCs or T cells enriched from blood (not recorded which). These receptors were obtained from a woman between 45 and 60 years old who had been exposed to COVID-19.

The V call is TRBV5-1, the J call TRBJ1-2; 11 bases are a match to TRBD1. This CDR3 is built from 14 residues. Germline-derived CDR1 and CDR2 are SGHRS and YFSETQ. V lost 4 bases, J lost 5 bases, and 4 bases stayed unmatched. This chain's CDR3 is CASSPGTGGYGYTF. The DNA of the CDR3 is TGCGCCAGCAGCCCCGGGACAGGGGGGTATGGCTACACCTTC.

The chain has TRBV18 and TRBJ1-1, with unresolved D. Trimming took 3 bases from V and 1 from J, leaving 18 bases between them. The CDR3 length is 17 residues. Germline lookup yields CDR1 KGHSH and CDR2 LQKENI. The CDR3 sequence is CASSPIELRVTNTEAFF. The CDR3 region has the DNA TGTGCCAGCTCACCCATCGAACTACGGGTAACGAACACTGAAGCTTTCTTT.

This clone showed up just once. V is TRBV6-5 and J is TRBJ1-2, with 8 nucleotides matching TRBD1. The CDR3 extends over 16 amino acids. V gave up 2 bases and J gave up 8 bases; unmatched junction bases: 13. Germline V CDR1 and CDR2: MNHEY, SVGAGI. CDR3 loop: CASSYGRGQGSKGYTF. CDR3 coding DNA: TGTGCCAGCAGTTACGGAAGAGGACAGGGCTCTAAGGGCTACACCTTC.

There are a few counts of this clone. CDR3 sequence (DNA): TGTGCCAGCAGCCAAGGCGGGCTAGCGGGGAATGAGCAGTTCTTC. Residues: CASSQGGLAGNEQFF. The chain combines TRBV14 with TRBJ2-1, with 9 bases matching TRBD2. The germline V gene has CDR1 SGHDN and CDR2 FVKESK. V gave up 1 base and J gave up 7 bases; unmatched junction bases: 5. The CDR3 has 15 residues.

The CDR3: CASSPGVDGTEAFF. The CDR3 DNA reads TGCGCCAGCAGCCCGGGAGTCGACGGCACTGAAGCTTTCTTT. The chain joins TRBV5-1 to TRBJ1-1; D remains ambiguous. This CDR3 contains 14 residues. CDR1 SGHRS and CDR2 YFSETQ come from the germline V gene. V was trimmed by 4 bases and J by 4 bases, leaving 14 bases between them.

This clone was counted only a few times. This chain links TRBV18 with TRBJ1-1, with TRBD1 matching 8 bases. Per the germline V gene, CDR1 is KGHSH and CDR2 is LQKENI. This CDR3 contains 13 residues. The J segment lost 5 bases and the V segment lost 6 bases, leaving 5 bases of the junction unmatched. CDR3 nucleotides: TGTGCCAGCTCCGGACAGGGAGTTACTGAAGCTTTCTTT. This translates into CASSGQGVTEAFF.

The rearrangement joins TRBV6-2 or TRBV6-3 to TRBJ2-1; D gene ambiguous. CDR3 length equals 17 residues. Germline V gene sequence: CDR1 MNHEY, CDR2 SVGEGT. The V and J ends lost 5 bases and 10 bases respectively, with 27 bases between them. CDR3 DNA sequence: TGTGCCAGCAGTCCCCGCCTCGTTAGACGGTCTTCGGAGGAGCAGTTCTTC. Translating it yields CASSPRLVRRSSEEQFF.

The chain carries TRBV27 and TRBJ1-2; 8 bases map to TRBD1. This CDR3 is 14 amino acids long. The V segment lost 5 bases and the J segment 8 bases; nucleotides outside the gene matches: 10. In germline, CDR1 is MNHEY, CDR2 SMNVEV (reference sequence). This CDR3 is CASSQRQGSRGYTF. For the CDR3, the DNA is TGTGCCAGCAGTCAGCGACAGGGGTCAAGAGGCTACACCTTC.

The CDR3 spells CASTEGWAKNIQYF. The CDR3 DNA reads TGTGCCAGTACGGAGGGGTGGGCCAAAAACATTCAGTACTTC. This chain uses TRBV19 with TRBJ2-4; D might be TRBD2 (6 bases). CDR3 length equals 14 residues. Trimming took 7 bases from V and 1 from J, leaving 11 bases between them. Per germline, CDR1 LNHDA and CDR2 SQIVND (reference sequence).

V gene TRBV6-5 combines with J gene TRBJ1-5, with TRBD1 as a possible D gene (5 bases). V was trimmed by 5 bases and J by 4 bases, leaving 9 bases between them. Germline CDR1 reads MNHEY; CDR2 reads SVGAGI. The CDR3 consists of 13 residues. CDR3 protein: CASSPDRNQPQHF. The CDR3 DNA follows: TGTGCCAGCAGTCCTGACAGAAATCAGCCCCAGCATTTT.

The chain couples TRBV21-1 to TRBJ2-7; the D segment call TRBD1 is taken from the table without a DNA check. TRBV21-1 is a listed pseudogene. The CDR3 sequence is 14 residues long. CDR3 amino acids: CASSKGAGQDEQYF. The CDR3 nucleotides read TGTGCCAGCAGCAAAGGGGCAGGGCAGGACGAGCAGTACTTC.

The chain is built from TRBV5-5 and TRBJ1-6, with 7 bases fitting TRBD1. The CDR3 has 15 amino acids. The V gene end was trimmed by 4 bases and the J gene end by 5 bases; junction bases not matched to a gene: 6. CDR1 and CDR2 (germline): SGHKS, YYEKEE (reference sequence). The CDR3, as DNA: TGTGCCAGCAGCAGTCACGGGACAGATAATTCACCCCTCCACTTT. Amino acids: CASSSHGTDNSPLHF.

The chain combines TRBV5-1 with TRBJ2-2; D may be TRBD1 (5 bases). The CDR3 consists of 15 residues. Per germline, CDR1 SGHRS and CDR2 YFSETQ. The ends were cut back, 6 bases at V and 1 base at J, with 13 bases in the middle. In DNA, the CDR3 is TGCGCCAGCAACTATCAGGGCCGGAACACCGGGGAGCTGTTTTTT. Amino acids: CASNYQGRNTGELFF.

V gene TRBV28 combines with J gene TRBJ1-2; 8 bases are a match to TRBD1. The germline V gene has CDR1 MDHEN and CDR2 SYDVKM. This CDR3 has 14 residues. The V gene end was trimmed by 2 bases and the J gene end by 4 bases; junction bases not matched to a gene: 3. The CDR3 DNA follows: TGTGCCAGCAGTTTAACAGGGGGGGGCTATGGCTACACCTTC. This sequence encodes CASSLTGGGYGYTF.

The chain uses TRBV7-9 and TRBJ1-2, with D possibly matching TRBD1 (5 bases). In germline, CDR1 is SEHNR, CDR2 FQNEAQ (reference sequence). Trimming left V 6 bases short and J 4 bases short, with 18 bases between. The CDR3 runs to 15 residues. The CDR3 sequence is CASSLGLGGSYGYTF. In nucleotides, the CDR3 is TGTGCCAGCAGTTTGGGCCTGGGGGGTTCCTATGGCTACACCTTC.

The V call is TRBV19, the J call TRBJ2-7, with 7 bases that match TRBD1. Germline CDR1 is LNHDA and CDR2 is SQIVND (reference sequence). Losses at the gene ends were 5 bases for V and 0 bases for J; bases not matched to a gene: 13. This CDR3 contains 17 residues. The CDR3 region has the DNA TGTGCCAGTAGTTTCCGAGGGGGCAGGGATAGCTCCTACGAGCAGTACTTC. It codes for CASSFRGGRDSSYEQYF.

The V call is TRBV4-3, the J call TRBJ1-1; D remains ambiguous. Germline CDR1 reads LGHNA; CDR2 reads YSLEER. The V gene lost 0 bases and the J gene lost 3 bases, with 8 bases spanning the gap. This CDR3 has 14 residues. The CDR3 loop is CASSQDRTYTEAFF. The CDR3 DNA reads TGCGCCAGCAGCCAAGATAGGACTTACACTGAAGCTTTCTTT.

The chain is built from TRBV5-1 and TRBJ2-1, with 9 bases fitting TRBD2. In germline, CDR1 is SGHRS, CDR2 YFSETQ. The V gene end was trimmed by 1 base and the J gene end by 7 bases; junction bases not matched to a gene: 6. The CDR3 consists of 15 residues. CDR3 residues: CASSLISGGWNEQFF. In DNA, the CDR3 is TGCGCCAGCAGCTTGATAAGCGGGGGGTGGAATGAGCAGTTCTTC.

The chain has TRBV6-6 and TRBJ2-7; D not certain. Trimming left V 10 bases short and J 4 bases short, with 11 bases between. Germline CDR1 MNHNY, CDR2 SVGAGI (reference sequence). This CDR3 is built from 11 residues. The CDR3 DNA reads TGTGCCACCGCGGCCCATTACGAGCAGTACTTC. Protein sequence: CATAAHYEQYF.

CDR3 nucleotide sequence: TGTGCCAGTAGTGCGACAGCCACCTACGAGCAGTACTTC. Residues: CASSATATYEQYF. The V and J genes are TRBV19 and TRBJ2-7, with a weak D call TRBD1 (5 bases). Germline CDR1 LNHDA, CDR2 SQIVND (reference sequence). Deletions cut 5 bases from V and 2 bases from J, with 10 bases between. CDR3 length: 13 residues.